Listed here are 14 T cell receptor beta chains from one sample, sequenced in a study of cytomegalovirus exposure and HLA in healthy donors. 60 Vbeta and 13 Jbeta primers were used in PCR. The data were produced by immunoSEQ multiplex PCR, yet TCRdb's version contains in-frame clones alone and is incomplete. Its table records 110,000 to 150,000 clones. The sequenced sample was PBMCs. These receptors were collected from a male donor in good health and CMV-seronegative.

V is TRBV4-2 and J is TRBJ2-7; 7 positions match TRBD1. After removal of 5 bases from V and 3 bases from J, the junction contained 7 bases not matched to a gene. The CDR3 is 14 residues long. Germline lookup yields CDR1 LGHNA and CDR2 YNFKEQ. The CDR3 DNA reads as TGTGCCAGCAGCTATGGGACAGACGGCTACGAGCAGTACTTC. Its protein product is CASSYGTDGYEQYF.

The CDR3: CASSRDRASYEQYF. DNA for the CDR3: TGTGCCAGCAGCAGGGACAGAGCCTCCTACGAGCAGTACTTC. The V gene is TRBV5-6, the J gene TRBJ2-7, with TRBD1 matching 7 bases. Germline V gene sequence: CDR1 SGHDT, CDR2 YYEEEE. This CDR3 has 14 amino acids. Trimming at V came to 4 bases and at J to 0 bases, leaving 4 bases not matched to a gene.

The chain is built from TRBV18 and TRBJ1-3; D ambiguous. Germline CDR1 reads KGHSH; CDR2 reads LQKENI. CDR3 size: 15 residues. Between the trimmed V and J ends, which lost 3 bases and 2 bases, there was a span of 11 bases. CDR3 coding DNA: TGTGCCAGCTCACCGGAGGCCCGGCCTGGAAACACCATATATTTT. Protein product: CASSPEARPGNTIYF.

The CDR3 nucleotides are TGTGCCAGTAGTATGGGGTTGGGACACCGTCATCAGCCCCAGCATTTT. This translates into CASSMGLGHRHQPQHF. This chain joins TRBV19 and TRBJ1-5; tentative D call: TRBD1 (6 bases). CDR1 and CDR2 (germline): LNHDA, SQIVND (reference sequence). This CDR3 is built from 16 residues. V gave up 3 bases and J gave up 5 bases, with 17 bases separating them.

This chain connects TRBV5-4 to TRBJ2-1; possibly TRBD2 for D (6 bases). Germline V gene data show CDR1 as SGHNT and CDR2 as YYREEE (reference sequence). The V gene lost 5 bases and the J gene lost 7 bases, with 22 bases spanning the gap. The CDR3 is 16 residues long. This chain's CDR3 is CASSHFPGARENEQFF. The CDR3 DNA reads as TGTGCCAGCAGTCACTTTCCGGGAGCTCGAGAGAATGAGCAGTTCTTC.

V gene TRBV28 combines with J gene TRBJ2-7; perhaps TRBD1 as D (6 bases). CDR3 size: 13 residues. CDR1 MDHEN and CDR2 SYDVKM come from the germline V gene. V lost 5 bases, J lost 3 bases, and 11 bases lay in between. This CDR3 reads CASSPGTIYEQYF. The CDR3 DNA is TGTGCCAGCAGTCCCGGGACAATCTACGAGCAGTACTTC.

The rearrangement links TRBV7-9 to TRBJ2-7; 10 bases are a match to TRBD2. CDR1 is SEHNR and CDR2 is FQNEAQ in the germline V gene (reference sequence). This CDR3 is built from 15 residues. V dropped 6 bases and J dropped 12; count of bases not matched to a gene: 17. CDR3 residues: CASRRTSGPYEVVYF. CDR3 in DNA: TGTGCCAGCAGACGGACTAGCGGCCCCTACGAGGTTGTGTACTTC.

This chain uses TRBV9 with TRBJ1-3; 10 bases map to TRBD1. In germline, CDR1 is SGDLS, CDR2 YYNGEE. This CDR3 has 15 amino acids. After removal of 2 bases from V and 8 bases from J, the junction contained 7 bases not matched to a gene. The CDR3 DNA follows: TGTGCCAGCAGCGTGGGGGGACAGGGGACTGACACCATATATTTT. This sequence encodes CASSVGGQGTDTIYF.

V gene TRBV19 combines with J gene TRBJ2-1; the match to TRBD2 covers 10 bases. The trim removed 3 bases at V and 1 base at J, leaving 9 bases unmatched. Germline V gene lookup returns CDR1 LNHDA and CDR2 SQIVND (reference sequence). The CDR3 spans 18 residues. CDR3 sequence: CASSIRVAGGSSYNEQFF. CDR3 in DNA: TGTGCCAGTAGTATTCGGGTAGCGGGAGGATCATCCTACAATGAGCAGTTCTTC.

The rearrangement links TRBV28 to TRBJ2-7; weak D call: TRBD1 (6 bases). V lost 2 bases and J lost 2, with 10 bases in between. CDR1 and CDR2 (germline): MDHEN, SYDVKM. CDR3 size: 14 residues. This CDR3 reads CASSLERGTYEQYF. In DNA form, the CDR3 reads TGTGCCAGCAGTTTAGAGAGGGGGACCTACGAGCAGTACTTC.

The chain recombines TRBV29-1 with TRBJ1-1, with a possible D match to TRBD1 (6 bases). The V gene lost 5 bases and the J gene lost 1 base, with 14 bases spanning the gap. The length of the CDR3 is 14 residues. Germline assignment: CDR1 SQVTM and CDR2 ANQGSEA. The CDR3 coding sequence is TGCAGCGTTATGGAGGGGGGGAAGAACACTGAAGCTTTCTTT. Translating it yields CSVMEGGKNTEAFF.

The genes are TRBV4-2 and TRBJ2-2, with D possibly TRBD2 on 6 matching bases. In germline, CDR1 is LGHNA, CDR2 YNFKEQ. V lost 4 bases to trimming and J lost 0 bases, with 15 bases between them. This CDR3 contains 17 residues. This CDR3 is CASSPQQGLANTGELFF. DNA for the CDR3: TGTGCCAGCAGCCCACAGCAGGGACTCGCGAACACCGGGGAGCTGTTTTTT.

The chain links TRBV7-9 to TRBJ1-3, with TRBD1 identical over 7 bases. The V segment lost 3 bases and the J segment 4 bases; nucleotides outside the gene matches: 3. The CDR3 spans 14 residues. The germline gives CDR1 SEHNR, CDR2 FQNEAQ (reference sequence). The CDR3 coding sequence is TGTGCCAGCAGCTTCGGGGACAGAGGAAACACCATATATTTT. As protein: CASSFGDRGNTIYF.

This chain links TRBV6-5 with TRBJ1-4; D possibly corresponds to TRBD1 (5 bases). Between the trimmed V and J ends, which lost 7 bases and 5 bases, there was a span of 14 bases. Germline CDR1 and CDR2: MNHEY and SVGAGI. This CDR3 comprises 14 residues. The CDR3 DNA reads TGTGCCAGCACTTCGACAGCCGGGAATGAAAAACTGTTTTTT. Its protein is CASTSTAGNEKLFF.